This T cell receptor beta chain was identified during a study of tumor-infiltrating lymphocytes in primary liver carcinoma. Joint extraction of RNA and DNA used about 17-30 mg of bulk tissue that was unsorted. This clonotype was found many times. Its antigen is unknown. CDR1 is MDHEN and CDR2 is SYDVKM in the germline V gene. The CDR3 loop spans 13 amino acids. Trimming removed 4 bases at V and 4 bases at J, with 10 bases between. A constant-region primer primed TCR beta cDNA synthesis from roughly 510 ng of total RNA. ARM-PCR, slightly modified, supplied the TCR beta libraries through three nested multiplex PCR rounds. Use of TRBV1-TRBV30 forward primers with a C-beta reverse primer characterized the first two PCR rounds, which lasted around 10 cycles each. TCRdb reprocessed the multiplex PCR reads with MiXCR, giving one entry per CDR3 protein. Altogether about 97,000 distinct CDR3 sequences are present, around two thirds being singletons, with the ten largest covering around 10%.

Study outcomes and limitations: Tumor-blood pairs (like tumor-adjacent pairs) overlapped less than tumor region pairs did.

Sequences were obtained from liver tumor tissue from sampling region 2. Subset reported: tumor region T2, inferior pole. The sequence was collected from a woman in her fifties or sixties with primary liver carcinoma and hepatitis B virus infection. The chain employs TRBV28 and TRBJ1-1; D is unresolved. The DNA of the CDR3 is TGTGCCAGCAGTTCCCGGTTGGGCACTGAAGCTTTCTTT. Translated: CASSSRLGTEAFF.